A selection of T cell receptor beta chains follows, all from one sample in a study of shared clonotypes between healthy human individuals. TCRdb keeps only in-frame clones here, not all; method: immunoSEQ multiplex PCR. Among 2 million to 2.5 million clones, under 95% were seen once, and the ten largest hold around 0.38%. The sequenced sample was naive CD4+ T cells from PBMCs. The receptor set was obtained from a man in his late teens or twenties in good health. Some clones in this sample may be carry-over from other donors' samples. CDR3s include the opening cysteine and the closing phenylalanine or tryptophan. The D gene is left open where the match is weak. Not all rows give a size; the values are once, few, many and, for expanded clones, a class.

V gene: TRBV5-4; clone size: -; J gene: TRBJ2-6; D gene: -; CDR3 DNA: TGTGCCAGCACGCCTACCAGACAAAGTCGGGCCAACGTCCTGACTTTC; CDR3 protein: CASTPTRQSRANVLTF
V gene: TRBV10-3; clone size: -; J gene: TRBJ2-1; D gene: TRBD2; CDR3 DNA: TGTGCCATCAATCCAGGGACTAGCGACTACAATGAGCAGTTCTTC; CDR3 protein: CAINPGTSDYNEQFF
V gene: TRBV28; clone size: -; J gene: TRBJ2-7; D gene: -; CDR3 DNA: TGTGCCAGCAGTATTAAGGCGGCAGGGATCTACGAGCAGTACTTC; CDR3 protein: CASSIKAAGIYEQYF
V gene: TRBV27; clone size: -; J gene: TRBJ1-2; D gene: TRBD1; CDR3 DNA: TGTGCCAGCAGTCCCCGGACAGGGGGGTATGGCTACACCTTC; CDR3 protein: CASSPRTGGYGYTF
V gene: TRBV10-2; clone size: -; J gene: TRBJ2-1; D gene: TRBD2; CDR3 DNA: TGCGCGAGCAAGGCGGGAGACTCCTACAATGAGCAGTTCTTC; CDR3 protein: CASKAGDSYNEQFF
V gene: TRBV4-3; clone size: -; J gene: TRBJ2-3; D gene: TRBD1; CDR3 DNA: TGCGCCAGCAGCCAAGCCACGACAGGGGGCGTCAATACGCAGTATTTT; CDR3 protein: CASSQATTGGVNTQYF
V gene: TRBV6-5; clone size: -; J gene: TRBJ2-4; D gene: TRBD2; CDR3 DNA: TGTGCCAGCAGTTTAGGACTAGCCCAAAAAAACATTCAGTACTTC; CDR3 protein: CASSLGLAQKNIQYF
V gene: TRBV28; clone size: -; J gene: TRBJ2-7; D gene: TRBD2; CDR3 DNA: TGTGCCAGCGCGGTTGGCGGGACTATCTCCTACGAGCAGTACTTC; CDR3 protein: CASAVGGTISYEQYF
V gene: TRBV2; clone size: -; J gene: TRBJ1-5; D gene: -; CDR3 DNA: TGTGCCAGCAGTGACCAGGGCAATCAGCCCCAGCATTTT; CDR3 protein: CASSDQGNQPQHF
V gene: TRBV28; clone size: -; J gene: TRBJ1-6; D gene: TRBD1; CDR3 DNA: TGTGCCACCCAGACAGGGGGTAATTCACCCCTCCACTTT; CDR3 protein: CATQTGGNSPLHF
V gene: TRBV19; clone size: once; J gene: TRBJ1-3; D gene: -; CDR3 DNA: TGTGCCAGTCAATCCGGGCCTGGAAACACCATATATTTT; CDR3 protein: CASQSGPGNTIYF
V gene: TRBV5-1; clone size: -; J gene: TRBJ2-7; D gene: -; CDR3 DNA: TGCGCCAGCAGCTCATTGCCCAGGGGGACTGGCTACGAGCAGTACTTC; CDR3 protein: CASSSLPRGTGYEQYF
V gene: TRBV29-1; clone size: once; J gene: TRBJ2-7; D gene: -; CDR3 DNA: TGCAGCGGCAGGCAGGGTGCGAGTGAGCAGTACTTC; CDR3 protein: CSGRQGASEQYF
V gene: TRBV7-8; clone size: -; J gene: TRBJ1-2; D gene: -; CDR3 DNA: TGTGCCAGCAGCTTCGACACCTTTAACTATGGCTACACCTTC; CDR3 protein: CASSFDTFNYGYTF
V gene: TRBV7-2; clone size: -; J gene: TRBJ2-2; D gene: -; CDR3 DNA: TGTGCCCCCACCCGGAGGTCCGGGGAGCTGTTTTTT; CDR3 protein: CAPTRRSGELFF
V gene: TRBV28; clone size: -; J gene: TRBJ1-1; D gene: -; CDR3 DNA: TGTGCCAGCAGTTTACCAAACAGGGCCGTAGGTGAAGCTTTCTTT; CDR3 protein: CASSLPNRAVGEAFF